A selection of T cell receptor beta chains follows, all from one sample in a study of breast tumors, draining lymph nodes, adjacent tissues. TCRdb reprocessed the multiplex PCR reads via MiXCR and lists one record per CDR3 protein. The profile shows 200,000 or so distinct CDR3 sequences, approximately 33% of them singletons. Sequencing was carried out using axillary lymph node tissue. All receptors derive from a female donor with breast cancer. Some clones in this sample may be carry-over from other donors' samples. The CDR3 runs from the conserved cysteine through the conserved F or W. A D gene is named only where the DNA matches it firmly. Only part of the rows carry a size: once, few, many, or a class if the clone is expanded.

D	V	J	size	CDR3	DNA
-	TRBV18	TRBJ2-7	many	CASSPGTSRTYEQYF	TGTGCCAGCTCACCAGGGACTTCAAGGACCTACGAGCAGTACTTC
-	TRBV7-2	TRBJ2-1	many	CASSRQGGDEQFF	TGTGCCAGCAGCCGTCAAGGGGGTGATGAGCAGTTCTTC
TRBD1	TRBV7-8	TRBJ2-1	many	CASSQGEGYNEQFF	TGTGCCAGCAGTCAGGGGGAAGGGTACAATGAGCAGTTCTTC
-	TRBV20-1	TRBJ2-5	many	CSAVLETQYF	TGCAGTGCCGTACTGGAGACCCAGTACTTC
-	TRBV10-3	TRBJ2-7	many	CAISKSVAGSSYEQYF	TGTGCCATCAGTAAATCCGTGGCGGGGAGCTCCTACGAGCAGTACTTC
-	TRBV30	TRBJ1-3	-	CAWSITGRTGDTIYF	TGTGCCTGGAGTATCACAGGGAGAACTGGAGACACCATATATTTT
-	TRBV28	TRBJ1-3	few	CASTPLGGHGNTIYF	TGTGCCAGCACTCCGCTTGGGGGACATGGAAACACCATATATTTT
-	TRBV7-9	TRBJ1-5	many	CASSPPGVSNQPQHF	TGTGCCAGCAGCCCACCGGGAGTTTCTAATCAGCCCCAGCATTTT
TRBD2	TRBV7-9	TRBJ2-5	-	CSGAGTGTSRMETQYF	TGTAGTGGCGCGGGCACCGGGACTAGTAGGATGGAGACCCAGTACTTC
-	TRBV20-1	TRBJ2-1	many	CSGRKRGSYNEQFF	TGCAGTGGTAGAAAGAGGGGTTCCTACAATGAGCAGTTCTTC
-	TRBV20-1	TRBJ1-3	many	CSAASSFSGNTIYF	TGCAGTGCCGCCAGTTCCTTCTCTGGAAACACCATATATTTT
TRBD2	TRBV7-9	TRBJ2-7	many	CASSLTSGSRAYEQYF	TGTGCCAGCAGCTTGACTAGCGGGAGTCGGGCCTACGAGCAGTACTTC
-	TRBV5-6	TRBJ2-3	-	CASSFYICSAKAGPSTDTQYF	-
-	TRBV5-6	TRBJ2-7	medium-sized	CASSLPRGEQYF	TGTGCCAGCAGCCTTCCCCGGGGCGAGCAGTACTTC
TRBD2	TRBV5-8	TRBJ2-1	-	CASSPGQATSGGKFF	TGTGCCAGCAGTCCCGGACAGGCGACTAGCGGGGGAAAGTTCTTC
-	TRBV5-1	TRBJ2-7	many	CASSLDGRKYEQYF	TGCGCCAGCAGCTTGGACGGCAGAAAATACGAGCAGTACTTC
-	TRBV9	TRBJ1-4	many	CASSVEGLGEKLFF	TGTGCCAGCAGCGTAGAGGGTTTAGGGGAAAAACTGTTTTTT
-	TRBV4-1	TRBJ2-5	many	CASSTGGAQETQYF	TGCGCCAGCTCAACGGGCGGGGCTCAAGAGACCCAGTACTTC
-	TRBV20-1	TRBJ1-4	many	CSARRGGEKLFF	TGCAGTGCCCGAAGAGGAGGGGAAAAACTGTTTTTT
-	TRBV7-8	TRBJ1-2	many	CASSAHRGTYGYTF	TGTGCCAGCAGCGCTCACCGGGGGACCTATGGCTACACCTTC
-	TRBV2	TRBJ2-1	once	CASSPHSGNHNEQFF	TGTGCCAGCAGCCCTCATAGTGGGAACCACAATGAGCAATTCTTC
-	TRBV24-1	TRBJ1-1	-	CASSPLEGLGTEAFF	TGTGCCAGCTCACCCCTGGAGGGATTGGGTACTGAAGCTTTCTTT
-	TRBV11-3	TRBJ2-1	many	CASSSMGAGAVEQFF	TGTGCCAGCAGCTCCATGGGGGCAGGGGCGGTTGAGCAGTTCTTC
-	TRBV7-8	TRBJ1-2	many	CASSFGGASDYGYPF	TGTGCCAGCAGCTTTGGGGGGGCGTCGGACTATGGCTACCCCTTC